Each of the 26 T cell receptor beta chains below was sequenced from the same sample in a study of circulating and synovial CD4+ cells in juvenile arthritis. Assay used: immunoSEQ multiplex PCR; TCRdb lists only in-frame clones, some missing. This sample yields tens of thousands of clones, of which 90% to 95% are seen a single time; about 0.66% belongs to the top ten. Sequencing used CD4+ T cells from blood. The source is a human donor with juvenile idiopathic arthritis.

The chain links TRBV19 to TRBJ1-5; 7 bases align to TRBD1. From germline, CDR1 is LNHDA and CDR2 SQIVND (reference sequence). V gave up 7 bases and J gave up 0 bases; unmatched junction bases: 3. The CDR3 is 14 amino acids. DNA of the CDR3: TGTGCCAGTACCGGGACAGTTAGCAATCAGCCCCAGCATTTT. Protein: CASTGTVSNQPQHF.

V is TRBV28 and J is TRBJ2-1; unclear D gene. CDR3 length: 15 amino acids. V was cut by 2 bases and J by 6 bases, with 14 bases left in between. CDR1 and CDR2 (germline): MDHEN, SYDVKM. CDR3 bases: TGTGCCAGCAGTTTAATACTATCTGGTGTCAATGAGCAGTTCTTC. Translation: CASSLILSGVNEQFF.

This chain links TRBV27 with TRBJ1-4, with D uncertain. Per the germline V gene, CDR1 is MNHEY and CDR2 is SMNVEV (reference sequence). V was pared by 0 bases and J by 5 bases, with 7 bases between. The CDR3 consists of 14 residues. Written as DNA, the CDR3 is TGTGCCAGCAGTTTATCTTGGGCCAATGAAAAACTGTTTTTT. It yields the protein CASSLSWANEKLFF.

The gene calls are TRBV7-6 and TRBJ2-2; TRBD1 might be the D (6 bases). Deletions cut 1 base from V and 1 base from J, with 7 bases between. CDR1 is SGHVS, CDR2 FNYEAQ, per germline. CDR3 size: 15 residues. The CDR3 spells CASSLEDRNTGELFF. Written as DNA, the CDR3 is TGTGCCAGCAGCTTAGAGGACAGGAACACCGGGGAGCTGTTTTTT. Full variable domain (remainder filled in from reference TRBV7-6 and TRBJ2-2): GAGVSQSPRYKVTKRGQDVALRCDPISGHVSLYWYRQALGQGPEFLTYFNYEAQQDKSGLPNDRFSAERPEGSISTLTIQRTEQRDSAMYRCASSLEDRNTGELFFGEGSRLTVL.

The genes are TRBV14 and TRBJ2-5, with TRBD2 matching 8 bases. This CDR3 is built from 16 residues. The ends lost 4 bases at V and 5 bases at J; junction bases unmatched: 12. Germline V CDR1 and CDR2: SGHDN, FVKESK. The CDR3 bases are TGTGCCAGCAGCCGTTTCTCGGGGGGGCGCGTGGAGACCCAGTACTTC. This encodes CASSRFSGGRVETQYF. Filled out from reference TRBV14 and TRBJ2-5, the complete variable domain reads EAGVTQFPSHSVIEKGQTVTLRCDPISGHDNLYWYRRVMGKEIKFLLHFVKESKQDESGMPNNRFLAERTGGTYSTLKVQPAELEDSGVYFCASSRFSGGRVETQYFGPGTRLLVL.

This CDR3 is CASSFTGGQGEQYF. For the CDR3, the DNA is TGTGCCAGCAGTTTCACGGGGGGGCAAGGCGAGCAGTACTTC. V is TRBV7-9 and J is TRBJ2-7; the match to TRBD2 covers 8 bases. Trimming at V came to 6 bases and at J to 6 bases, leaving 10 bases not matched to a gene. CDR1 SEHNR and CDR2 FQNEAQ come from the germline V gene (reference sequence). This CDR3 contains 14 residues.

This rearrangement joins TRBV6-5 to TRBJ2-7; 7 bases agree with TRBD1. CDR1 is MNHEY and CDR2 is SVGAGI in the germline V gene. Trimming removed 5 bases from V and 7 bases from J; junction bases left unmatched: 5. The CDR3 extends over 12 amino acids. Written as DNA, the CDR3 is TGTGCCAGCAGTCGGGACAGTGGGGAGCAGTACTTC. Its translation is CASSRDSGEQYF.

The chain is built from TRBV5-1 and TRBJ2-7, with 12 bases matching TRBD2. Per the germline V gene, CDR1 is SGHRS and CDR2 is YFSETQ. CDR3 length equals 17 residues. V shed 4 bases, J shed 2 bases, and the junction held 10 bases outside the gene matches. The CDR3 DNA reads as TGCGCCAGCAGCCTGGCTGGACTAGCGGGGCCAACCTACGAGCAGTACTTC. Its protein product is CASSLAGLAGPTYEQYF. The entire variable domain, with the rest obtained from reference TRBV5-1 and TRBJ2-7, is as follows: KAGVTQTPRYLIKTRGQQVTLSCSPISGHRSVSWYQQTPGQGLQFLFEYFSETQRNKGNFPGRFSGRQFSNSRSEMNVSTLELGDSALYLCASSLAGLAGPTYEQYFGPGTRLTVT.

This chain joins TRBV4-1 and TRBJ2-3, with 7 bases aligning to TRBD2. Per the germline V gene, CDR1 is MGHRA and CDR2 is YSYEKL. The CDR3 runs 16 residues. V shed 0 bases, J shed 3 bases, and the junction held 6 bases outside the gene matches. In DNA, the CDR3 is TGCGCCAGCAGCCAAGATGGCGGGCGGGGGACAGATACGCAGTATTTT. This codes for CASSQDGGRGTDTQYF.

The chain recombines TRBV5-1 with TRBJ2-7; unclear D gene. The ends were cut back, 0 bases at V and 1 base at J, with 5 bases in the middle. This CDR3 region has 13 residues. The germline V gene encodes CDR1 SGHRS and CDR2 YFSETQ. In DNA form, the CDR3 reads TGCGCCAGCAGCTTGGGACAATCCTACGAGCAGTACTTC. Protein sequence: CASSLGQSYEQYF.

The chain carries TRBV28 and TRBJ1-1, with TRBD1 matching over 8 bases. The germline gives CDR1 MDHEN, CDR2 SYDVKM. The CDR3 totals 11 residues. V gave up 10 bases and J gave up 11 bases; unmatched junction bases: 9. The CDR3 protein is CATTPGQVAFF. DNA of the CDR3: TGTGCCACCACACCGGGACAGGTCGCTTTCTTT.

This clone was seen a few times. This chain joins TRBV19 and TRBJ1-6, with TRBD1 as a possible D gene (6 bases). The CDR3 consists of 15 residues. V was clipped by 3 bases and J by 5 bases, with 11 bases between them. Germline CDR1 is LNHDA and CDR2 is SQIVND (reference sequence). Here the CDR3 reads CASSIGQPNNSPLHF. Written as DNA, the CDR3 is TGTGCCAGTAGTATCGGACAGCCAAATAATTCACCCCTCCACTTT.

V usage is TRBV28 and J usage is TRBJ1-1; 9 bases fit TRBD1. Germline CDR1 and CDR2: MDHEN and SYDVKM. This CDR3 comprises 15 residues. V shed 6 bases, J shed 1 base, and the junction held 6 bases outside the gene matches. The CDR3 loop is CASRAGQGKNTEAFF. The CDR3, as DNA: TGTGCCAGCAGGGCGGGACAGGGTAAGAACACTGAAGCTTTCTTT. Full variable domain (remainder filled in from reference TRBV28 and TRBJ1-1): DVKVTQSSRYLVKRTGEKVFLECVQDMDHENMFWYRQDPGLGLRLIYFSYDVKMKEKGDIPEGYSVSREKKERFSLILESASTNQTSMYLCASRAGQGKNTEAFFGQGTRLTVV.

The chain recombines TRBV2 with TRBJ1-5; D is possibly TRBD1 (5 bases). Trimming cost V 8 bases and J 0 bases, with 8 bases left between them. Germline values: CDR1 SNHLY, CDR2 FYNNEI. CDR3 size: 13 residues. CDR3 coding DNA: TGTGCCAGCGTGACAGATAGCAATCAGCCCCAGCATTTT. This gives the protein CASVTDSNQPQHF.

This chain connects TRBV10-1 to TRBJ2-5; the match to TRBD2 covers 14 bases. The CDR3 has 16 amino acids. Germline V CDR1 and CDR2: WNHNN, SYGVQD (reference sequence). The V segment lost 0 bases and the J segment 4 bases; nucleotides outside the gene matches: 1. The CDR3 coding sequence is TGCGCCAGCAGTGAGTCGGGGACTAGCGGGAGAGAGACCCAGTACTTC. It specifies CASSESGTSGRETQYF.

The V gene is TRBV7-9, the J gene TRBJ2-3; possibly TRBD1 for D (6 bases). Trimming left V 5 bases short and J 7 bases short, with 13 bases between. This CDR3 region has 13 residues. In germline, CDR1 is SEHNR, CDR2 FQNEAQ (reference sequence). The CDR3 DNA reads as TGTGCCAGCAGCCAGGAACAGGGAAATACGCAGTATTTT. Translating it yields CASSQEQGNTQYF.

The chain couples TRBV7-9 to TRBJ2-1; 14 nucleotides agree with TRBD2. Trimming took 3 bases from V and 7 from J; bases not matched to a gene: 11. CDR1 and CDR2 (germline): SEHNR, FQNEAQ (reference sequence). CDR3 size: 18 residues. This CDR3 reads CASSFFRTSGGSLNEQFF. CDR3 DNA sequence: TGTGCCAGCAGCTTTTTCAGGACTAGCGGGGGGTCCCTTAATGAGCAGTTCTTC.

Regarding this clone: In the same sample, other DNA sequences code for this CDR3. This chain links TRBV5-1 with TRBJ1-6, with 9 bases fitting TRBD1. V shed 3 bases and J 0 bases; nucleotides not matched to a gene: 4. Germline V CDR1 and CDR2: SGHRS, YFSETQ. The CDR3 totals 17 residues. The CDR3 loop reads CASSWGQGLSYNSPLHF. The CDR3 coding sequence is TGCGCCAGCAGCTGGGGACAGGGCCTCTCCTATAATTCACCCCTCCACTTT. Looking up the rest from reference TRBV5-1 and TRBJ1-6 gives the full variable domain: KAGVTQTPRYLIKTRGQQVTLSCSPISGHRSVSWYQQTPGQGLQFLFEYFSETQRNKGNFPGRFSGRQFSNSRSEMNVSTLELGDSALYLCASSWGQGLSYNSPLHFGNGTRLTVT.

V gene TRBV6-5 combines with J gene TRBJ2-5, with no clear D. The germline V and J ends were trimmed by 0 bases and 7 bases, with 6 bases remaining between them. The CDR3 is 12 amino acids. Germline values: CDR1 MNHEY, CDR2 SVGAGI. CDR3 region: CASSYSFGTQYF. In nucleotides, the CDR3 is TGTGCCAGCAGTTACTCGTTCGGGACCCAGTACTTC.

The V gene is TRBV7-3, the J gene TRBJ2-1; 9 bases agree with TRBD2. The V segment lost 3 bases and the J segment 0 bases; nucleotides outside the gene matches: 12. The CDR3 spans 19 residues. The germline gives CDR1 SGHTA, CDR2 FQGTGA. The DNA of the CDR3 is TGTGCCAGCAGCTTTCTCCCTTTGAATAGCGGGGGCTCCTACAATGAGCAGTTCTTC. Its translation is CASSFLPLNSGGSYNEQFF.

The chain carries TRBV5-1 and TRBJ2-2; TRBD2 agrees at 11 bases. J gave up 7 bases and V 0 bases, and 5 bases lay outside the gene matches. The CDR3 consists of 16 residues. CDR1 SGHRS and CDR2 YFSETQ come from the germline V gene. The CDR3 DNA is TGCGCCAGCAGCTTGGTTAGCGGGAGGGCCTACGGGGAGCTGTTTTTT. Amino acid sequence: CASSLVSGRAYGELFF.

The chain employs TRBV30 and TRBJ2-3; 11 bases are shared with TRBD2. Germline V lookup: CDR1 GTSNPN, CDR2 SVGIG (reference sequence). This CDR3 spans 16 amino acids. V was clipped by 3 bases and J by 4 bases; unmatched bases: 9. The CDR3 DNA is TGTGCCTGGAGGGAACCGCTAGCGGGAGGTTCAGATACGCAGTATTTT. It translates to CAWREPLAGGSDTQYF.

The chain carries TRBV7-9 and TRBJ1-1; the D gene is possibly TRBD1 (5 bases). Trimming took off 4 bases at V and 4 bases at J, with 13 bases between the two ends. CDR3 length: 14 residues. CDR1 is SEHNR and CDR2 is FQNEAQ in the germline V gene (reference sequence). The chain's CDR3 is CASSWLTDSTEAFF. CDR3 DNA sequence: TGTGCCAGCAGCTGGTTGACAGATTCCACTGAAGCTTTCTTT.

The chain has TRBV11-2 and TRBJ1-2; D unclear. The CDR3 length is 12 residues. In germline, CDR1 is SGHAT, CDR2 FQNNGV. Trimming took off 8 bases at V and 5 bases at J, with 12 bases between the two ends. The CDR3 loop is CASLDGVYGYTF. In DNA form, the CDR3 reads TGTGCCAGCCTCGACGGAGTGTATGGCTACACCTTC.

This chain uses TRBV5-1 with TRBJ2-7, with D uncertain. The CDR3 extends over 13 amino acids. V was pared by 2 bases and J by 0 bases, with 6 bases between. Germline V gene data show CDR1 as SGHRS and CDR2 as YFSETQ. The CDR3 DNA reads as TGCGCCAGCAGCTTTGAGAGCTCCTACGAGCAGTACTTC. Translated, it gives CASSFESSYEQYF.

CDR3 bases: TGTGCCAGTAATCGGCCTAGCGGGGCCAGCTCCTACAATGAGCAGTTCTTC. Its protein product is CASNRPSGASSYNEQFF. The chain employs TRBV19 and TRBJ2-1; 9 bases fit TRBD2. Germline CDR1 is LNHDA and CDR2 is SQIVND (reference sequence). J gave up 0 bases and V 7 bases, and 10 bases lay outside the gene matches. This CDR3 is built from 17 residues.